A single sample is the source of the 21 T cell receptor beta chains below, sequenced in a study of shared T cell receptors in the human thymus. The protocol was immunoSEQ multiplex PCR, while the TCRdb copy is restricted to in-frame clones and leaves out a portion. The table shows hundreds of thousands of clones, with approximately 87% occurring only once. A further study also used this sample, focusing on human thymus T cells.

Material for sequencing was thymocytes. The receptors derive from a boy in the first two years of life with a congenital heart defect.

This clone was seen once. This rearrangement joins TRBV9 to TRBJ2-5; TRBD2 is a possible D gene (6 bases). Trimming stripped 0 bases from V and 5 bases from J, with 11 bases between. The CDR3 totals 14 residues. Germline assignment: CDR1 SGDLS and CDR2 YYNGEE. The CDR3 loop reads CASSVDGGRETQYF. For the CDR3, the DNA is TGTGCCAGCAGCGTAGATGGAGGGCGGGAGACCCAGTACTTC.

This chain joins TRBV28 and TRBJ2-7; 10 positions match TRBD1. Losses at the gene ends were 2 bases for V and 5 bases for J; bases not matched to a gene: 3. CDR1 and CDR2 from the germline V gene are MDHEN and SYDVKM. CDR3 length: 14 amino acids. In DNA, the CDR3 is TGTGCCAGCAGTTTAGACAGGGGGCAGAACGAGCAGTACTTC. Translation gives CASSLDRGQNEQYF.

The chain is built from TRBV19 and TRBJ1-5; D possibly corresponds to TRBD1 (6 bases). The germline gives CDR1 LNHDA, CDR2 SQIVND (reference sequence). This CDR3 region has 13 residues. The germline V and J ends were trimmed by 7 bases and 5 bases, with 12 bases remaining between them. The CDR3 DNA is TGTGCCAGTAACGGCCAGGGGCATCAGCCCCAGCATTTT. Its protein product is CASNGQGHQPQHF.

The genes are TRBV4-3 and TRBJ1-5, with D tentatively TRBD1 (6 bases). V dropped 0 bases and J dropped 2 bases, with 17 bases sitting between them. The germline CDR1 and CDR2 sequences are LGHNA and YSLEER. There are 18 residues in the CDR3. CDR3 in DNA: TGCGCCAGCAGCCAAGAGTACAGGGTACTAGAACGCAATCAGCCCCAGCATTTT. This encodes CASSQEYRVLERNQPQHF.

In nucleotides, the CDR3 is TGTGCCAGCAGTCCCCTAGCGGCACTAGCCAAAAACATTCAGTACTTC. Translation: CASSPLAALAKNIQYF. The gene calls are TRBV27 and TRBJ2-4; 7 bases line up with TRBD2. Germline assignment: CDR1 MNHEY and CDR2 SMNVEV (reference sequence). With V trimmed by 5 bases and J by 0 bases, 7 bases remained unmatched. The CDR3 has 16 residues.

The gene calls are TRBV7-9 and TRBJ2-1; 8 nucleotides line up with TRBD2. Germline assignment: CDR1 SEHNR and CDR2 FQNEAQ (reference sequence). After removal of 5 bases from V and 4 bases from J, the junction contained 10 bases not matched to a gene. This CDR3 comprises 16 residues. This chain's CDR3 is CASSPAGGKGYNEQFF. In nucleotides, the CDR3 is TGTGCCAGCAGCCCCGCGGGAGGCAAGGGGTACAATGAGCAGTTCTTC.

The V and J genes are TRBV2 and TRBJ2-1; D might be TRBD2 (7 bases). The CDR3 is 16 amino acids. Trimming pared 8 bases from V and 8 bases from J, leaving 25 bases between. CDR1 and CDR2 (germline): SNHLY, FYNNEI. CDR3 sequence: CASPRGRGLPGDEQFF. Here the CDR3 DNA reads TGTGCCAGCCCCCGAGGGCGGGGGCTTCCAGGCGATGAGCAGTTCTTC.

The chain links TRBV19 to TRBJ2-2; D is possibly TRBD2 (5 bases). The V and J ends lost 7 bases and 5 bases respectively, with 5 bases between them. Looked up from germline, CDR1 is LNHDA and CDR2 is SQIVND (reference sequence). The length of the CDR3 is 11 residues. CDR3 nucleotides: TGTGCCAGTACGGGGACCGGGGAGCTGTTTTTT. This translates into CASTGTGELFF. Looking up the rest from reference TRBV19 and TRBJ2-2 gives the full variable domain: DGGITQSPKYLFRKEGQNVTLSCEQNLNHDAMYWYRQDPGQGLRLIYYSQIVNDFQKGDIAEGYSVSREKKESFPLTVTSAQKNPTAFYLCASTGTGELFFGEGSRLTVL.

This chain links TRBV2 with TRBJ1-1; maybe TRBD1 (5 bases). Germline CDR1 and CDR2: SNHLY and FYNNEI. V was shortened by 8 bases and J by 4 bases, with 20 bases between the two germline ends. This CDR3 comprises 15 residues. The CDR3 DNA reads TGTGCCAGCCTCACGGGGGGAGGGATTTTCACTGAAGCTTTCTTT. Residues: CASLTGGGIFTEAFF.

CDR3 bases: TGTGCCAGCAGCTTTGGACAGGGGAACACCATATATTTT. It encodes CASSFGQGNTIYF. The rearrangement links TRBV11-3 to TRBJ1-3; 9 bases align to TRBD1. This CDR3 is built from 13 residues. The germline CDR1 and CDR2 sequences are SGHNT and YENEEA. J was trimmed by 7 bases and V by 3 bases; bases with no gene match: 1.

The chain combines TRBV28 with TRBJ1-2; the D gene is possibly TRBD1 (5 bases). The germline V and J ends were trimmed by 4 bases and 5 bases, with 17 bases remaining between them. Germline CDR1 MDHEN, CDR2 SYDVKM. CDR3 length: 15 residues. This CDR3 is CASSWQGRDRYGYTF. The CDR3 DNA follows: TGTGCCAGCAGTTGGCAGGGTAGAGACCGTTATGGCTACACCTTC.

The chain's CDR3 is CATSPGTGSYEQYF. DNA for the CDR3: TGTGCCACCTCCCCCGGGACAGGCTCCTACGAGCAGTACTTC. The gene calls are TRBV27 and TRBJ2-7; 8 bases agree with TRBD1. Germline V gene lookup returns CDR1 MNHEY and CDR2 SMNVEV (reference sequence). The V segment lost 10 bases and the J segment 0 bases; nucleotides outside the gene matches: 8. The length of the CDR3 is 14 residues.

This clone is a singleton in its sample. The V gene is TRBV5-6, the J gene TRBJ2-4, with 9 bases matching TRBD2. This CDR3 comprises 17 residues. The V segment lost 4 bases and the J segment 8 bases; nucleotides outside the gene matches: 16. The germline CDR1 and CDR2 sequences are SGHDT and YYEEEE. CDR3 residues: CASSPPDVAGEADIQYF. CDR3 bases: TGTGCCAGCAGCCCCCCGGATGTAGCGGGAGAAGCAGACATTCAGTACTTC.

The chain carries TRBV29-1 and TRBJ1-2, with 7 bases lining up with TRBD1. Germline V gene sequence: CDR1 SQVTM, CDR2 ANQGSEA. Trimming removed 4 bases from V and 7 bases from J; junction bases left unmatched: 6. The CDR3 spans 12 residues. In DNA form, the CDR3 reads TGCAGCGTTGTTTACAGGACAGGTGGCTACACCTTC. Amino acid sequence: CSVVYRTGGYTF. Drawing the rest from reference TRBV29-1 and TRBJ1-2, the complete variable domain is SAVISQKPSRDICQRGTSLTIQCQVDSQVTMMFWYRQQPGQSLTLIATANQGSEATYESGFVIDKFPISRPNLTFSTLTVSNMSPEDSSIYLCSVVYRTGGYTFGSGTRLTVV.

The chain is built from TRBV27 and TRBJ2-1; 8 bases are shared with TRBD1. The V and J ends lost 7 bases and 5 bases, in that order; junction bases with no gene match: 13. CDR1 MNHEY and CDR2 SMNVEV come from the germline V gene (reference sequence). The CDR3 runs to 16 residues. The CDR3 nucleotides read TGTGCCAGCACCCCTCTAGGGACAGGCAGGGACAATGAGCAGTTCTTC. Translating gives CASTPLGTGRDNEQFF.

There are a few counts of this clone. The chain has TRBV11-3 and TRBJ2-5, with D possibly being TRBD2 (5 bases). Germline V gene sequence: CDR1 SGHNT, CDR2 YENEEA. CDR3 length equals 15 residues. The ends were cut back, 1 base at V and 5 bases at J, with 14 bases in the middle. CDR3 DNA: TGTGCCAGCAGCTTAGGGGAGCCGCCGGGGGAGACCCAGTACTTC. This encodes CASSLGEPPGETQYF.

Concerning this clone: In the same sample, other DNA sequences code for this CDR3. The CDR3: CASSLPPGYTF. The CDR3 DNA reads TGTGCCAGCAGCCTCCCCCCCGGCTACACCTTC. This chain connects TRBV7-4 to TRBJ1-2; D gene unclear. Germline V gene sequence: CDR1 SGHVT, CDR2 SQSDAQ. Trimming cost V 5 bases and J 8 bases, with 9 bases left between them. The CDR3 is 11 amino acids.

The chain employs TRBV7-2 and TRBJ2-7; 9 nucleotides line up with TRBD1. V lost 5 bases, J lost 2 bases, and 7 bases stayed unmatched. Germline CDR1 SGHTA, CDR2 FQGNSA. The CDR3 has 15 amino acids. The CDR3 is CASSRWDREAYEQYF. CDR3 nucleotides: TGTGCCAGCAGCCGATGGGACAGGGAGGCCTACGAGCAGTACTTC. Combining the CDR3 with reference TRBV7-2 and TRBJ2-7 gives the whole variable domain GAGVSQSPSNKVTEKGKDVELRCDPISGHTALYWYRQSLGQGLEFLIYFQGNSAPDKSGLPSDRFSAERTGGSVSTLTIQRTQQEDSAVYLCASSRWDREAYEQYFGPGTRLTVT.

The gene calls are TRBV5-1 and TRBJ2-6; D is perhaps TRBD2 (5 bases). Germline CDR1 SGHRS, CDR2 YFSETQ. The CDR3 length is 20 residues. Trimming stripped 1 base from V and 0 bases from J, with 20 bases between. The CDR3 region is CASSLNRLGRDSSGANVLTF. For the CDR3, the DNA is TGCGCCAGCAGCTTGAATCGTCTAGGGAGAGATTCCTCTGGGGCCAACGTCCTGACTTTC.

The rearrangement links TRBV5-4 to TRBJ2-3; a weak D match, TRBD2 (6 bases). Trimming pared 0 bases from V and 2 bases from J, leaving 10 bases between. Germline assignment: CDR1 SGHNT and CDR2 YYREEE (reference sequence). The CDR3 consists of 15 residues. The CDR3 is CASSLDSGTTDTQYF. The CDR3 DNA sequence: TGTGCCAGCAGCTTGGATAGCGGTACCACAGATACGCAGTATTTT.

The rearrangement uses TRBV14 and TRBJ2-2; 11 bases match TRBD2. The germline V gene encodes CDR1 SGHDN and CDR2 FVKESK. The CDR3 runs to 19 residues. V lost 4 bases, J lost 5 bases, and 15 bases stayed unmatched. CDR3 DNA sequence: TGTGCCAGCAGCCTGTTCCCGGGGCTCGGACTAGCGGGTACCGGGGAGCTGTTTTTT. Protein sequence: CASSLFPGLGLAGTGELFF.